Listed here is a single T cell receptor (beta chain). Its antigen is unknown. The data belong to a study of cytomegalovirus exposure and HLA in healthy donors. Findings and caveats of the study: Within the data, a cluster of highly shared sequence variants was likely a sequencing artifact. A later analysis showed TCR association rates differing by HLA locus, peaking at DRB1 and lowest at HLA-C.

With 10 bases clipped from V and 5 bases from J, the junction kept 13 bases outside the gene matches. Germline CDR1 is LNHDA and CDR2 is SQIVND (reference sequence). This CDR3 region has 15 residues. A multiplex PCR was run with 60 Vbeta primers and 13 Jbeta primers. The table came from immunoSEQ multiplex PCR; TCRdb's copy has only in-frame clones and leaves some out. This table holds some 200,000 clones, 81% found once. This clonotype was obtained from a man over 45 in good health and CMV-seronegative. The sample was PBMCs. The gene calls are TRBV19 and TRBJ2-2; 7 positions match TRBD2. CDR3 protein: CATPGGLPRTGELFF. CDR3 nucleotides: TGTGCCACTCCGGGGGGACTCCCGAGGACCGGGGAGCTGTTTTTT. Combining the CDR3 with reference TRBV19 and TRBJ2-2 gives the whole variable domain DGGITQSPKYLFRKEGQNVTLSCEQNLNHDAMYWYRQDPGQGLRLIYYSQIVNDFQKGDIAEGYSVSREKKESFPLTVTSAQKNPTAFYLCATPGGLPRTGELFFGEGSRLTVL.